A selection of T cell receptor beta chains follows, all from one sample in a study of blood T cells in healthy people across ages. TCRdb reanalysed the 5' RACE reads using MiXCR and keeps one entry per CDR3 protein. The sample consists of about 640,000 distinct CDR3 sequences, approximately 59% of them appearing once. Sample: blood. The origin of the receptors is a man in his 60s in good health. The CDR3 runs from the conserved cysteine through the conserved F or W. A D gene is named only where the DNA matches it firmly. Clone size is given for some rows only: seen once, a few or many times, or a class if the clone is expanded.

>TRBJ1-1|NA|NA|TRBV5-1
TGCGCCAGCAGCTTGGGTGCACCCTCGAACACTGAAGCTTTCTTT
CASSLGAPSNTEAFF
>TRBJ2-4|NA|NA|TRBV29-1
TGCAGCGTTGAAGATTGGATAACGGCCAGAGTAGCCAAAAACATTCAGTACTTC
CSVEDWITARVAKNIQYF
>TRBJ2-2|NA|NA|TRBV7-6
TGTGCCAGCCACGCCGAGGACACGAACACCGGGGAGCTGTTTTTT
CASHAEDTNTGELFF
>TRBJ1-2|NA|NA|TRBV10-3
TGTGCCATCTTCGACAGCGAGGACTATGGCTACACCTTC
CAIFDSEDYGYTF
>TRBJ2-1|NA|NA|TRBV20-1
TGCAGTGCTACTGACAGTATCGCAACGGGGGAGCAGTTCTTC
CSATDSIATGEQFF
>TRBJ1-2|NA|NA|TRBV6-5
TGTGCCAGCAGTTACTCGATCAGGGGTGATGGCTACACCTTC
CASSYSIRGDGYTF
>TRBJ1-2|NA|NA|TRBV20-1
TGCAGTCCCCCGCCAGGAATGGGCTCTCGTGGCTACACCTTC
CSPPPGMGSRGYTF
>TRBJ1-5|NA|NA|TRBV12-3/TRBV12-4
TGTGCCAGCAGTCAAAATCAGGGGAGCAATCAGCCCCAGCATTTT
CASSQNQGSNQPQHF
>TRBJ1-2|NA|NA|TRBV2
TGTGCCAGCGGGGCGGCAGGGTCTAACTATGGCTACACCTTC
CASGAAGSNYGYTF
>TRBJ2-7|TRBD2|NA|TRBV12-3/TRBV12-4
TGTGCCAGCAGCGCCCCTAGCGGGAGGTTCAACGAGCAGTACTTC
CASSAPSGRFNEQYF
>TRBJ2-1|NA|NA|TRBV29-1
TGCAGCGTTGAAGCCGAGGGGTGGAATGAGCAGTTCTTC
CSVEAEGWNEQFF
>TRBJ2-6|NA|NA|TRBV25-1
TGTGCCAGCAGTGAGGGGGGAGGGGCCAACGTCCTGACTTTC
CASSEGGGANVLTF
>TRBJ1-1|TRBD1|once|TRBV29-1
TGCAGCGTTAAGGGACAGGGGAGCTCATGGAACACTGAAGCTTTCTTT
CSVKGQGSSWNTEAFF